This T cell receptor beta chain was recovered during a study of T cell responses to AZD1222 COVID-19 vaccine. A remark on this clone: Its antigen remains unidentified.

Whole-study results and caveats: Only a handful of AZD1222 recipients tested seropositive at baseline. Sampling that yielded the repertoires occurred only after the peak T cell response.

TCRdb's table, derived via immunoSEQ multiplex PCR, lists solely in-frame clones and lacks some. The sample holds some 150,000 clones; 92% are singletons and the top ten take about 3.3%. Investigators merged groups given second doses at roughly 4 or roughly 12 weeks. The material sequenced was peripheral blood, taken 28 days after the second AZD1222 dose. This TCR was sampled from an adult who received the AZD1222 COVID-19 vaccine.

The CDR3 bases are TGTGCCAGCAGTTCACTCGACAGGGCTGGCACGCAGTATTTT. Its translation: CASSSLDRAGTQYF. The chain carries TRBV28 and TRBJ2-3; TRBD1 aligns across 7 bases. Germline-derived CDR1 and CDR2 are MDHEN and SYDVKM. The CDR3 totals 14 residues. Trimming removed 4 bases from V and 9 bases from J; junction bases left unmatched: 10.